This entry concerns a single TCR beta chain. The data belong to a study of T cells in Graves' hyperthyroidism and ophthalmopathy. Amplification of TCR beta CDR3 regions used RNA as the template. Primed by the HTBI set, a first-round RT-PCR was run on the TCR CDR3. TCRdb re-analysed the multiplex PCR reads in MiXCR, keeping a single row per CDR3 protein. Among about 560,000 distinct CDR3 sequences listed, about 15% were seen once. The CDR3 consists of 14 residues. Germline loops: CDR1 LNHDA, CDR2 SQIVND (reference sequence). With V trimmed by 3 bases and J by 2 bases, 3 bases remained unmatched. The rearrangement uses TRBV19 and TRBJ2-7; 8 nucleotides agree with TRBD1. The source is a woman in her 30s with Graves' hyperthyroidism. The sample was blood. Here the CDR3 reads CASSIWTGPYEQYF. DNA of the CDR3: TGTGCCAGTAGTATCTGGACAGGGCCCTACGAGCAGTACTTC. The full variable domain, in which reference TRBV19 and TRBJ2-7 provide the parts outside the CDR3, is DGGITQSPKYLFRKEGQNVTLSCEQNLNHDAMYWYRQDPGQGLRLIYYSQIVNDFQKGDIAEGYSVSREKKESFPLTVTSAQKNPTAFYLCASSIWTGPYEQYFGPGTRLTVT.